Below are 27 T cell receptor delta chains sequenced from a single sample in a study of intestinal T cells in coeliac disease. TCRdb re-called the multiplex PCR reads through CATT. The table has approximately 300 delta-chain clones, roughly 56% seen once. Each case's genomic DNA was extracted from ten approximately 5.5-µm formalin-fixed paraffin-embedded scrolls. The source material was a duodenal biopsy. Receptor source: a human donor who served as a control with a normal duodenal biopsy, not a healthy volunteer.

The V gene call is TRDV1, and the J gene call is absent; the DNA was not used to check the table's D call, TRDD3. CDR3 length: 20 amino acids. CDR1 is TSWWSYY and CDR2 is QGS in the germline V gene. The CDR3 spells CALGECFIASYWGIQGKRIF. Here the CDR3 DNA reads TGTGCTCTTGGGGAATGTTTTATCGCCTCCTACTGGGGGATACAAGGTAAACGCATCTTT.

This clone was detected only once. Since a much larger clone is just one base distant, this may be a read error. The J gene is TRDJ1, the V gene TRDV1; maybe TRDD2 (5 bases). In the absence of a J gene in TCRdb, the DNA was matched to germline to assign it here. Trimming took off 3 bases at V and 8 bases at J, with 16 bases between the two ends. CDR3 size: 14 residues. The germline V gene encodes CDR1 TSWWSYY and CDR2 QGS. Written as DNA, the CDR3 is TGTGCTCTTGGGGATCCTTCAACACTAATGAAACTCATCTTT. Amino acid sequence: CALGDPSTLMKLIF.

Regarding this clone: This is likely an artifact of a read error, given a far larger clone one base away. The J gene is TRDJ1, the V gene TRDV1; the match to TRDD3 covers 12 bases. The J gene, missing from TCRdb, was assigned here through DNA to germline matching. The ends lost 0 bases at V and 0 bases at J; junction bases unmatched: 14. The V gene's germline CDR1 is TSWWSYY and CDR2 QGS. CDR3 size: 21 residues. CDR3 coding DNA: TGTGCTCTTGGGGAACTTCCTGTCTGGGGGATACGACCCCCTTACACCGATAAACTCATCTTT. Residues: CALGELPVWGIRPPYTDKLIF.

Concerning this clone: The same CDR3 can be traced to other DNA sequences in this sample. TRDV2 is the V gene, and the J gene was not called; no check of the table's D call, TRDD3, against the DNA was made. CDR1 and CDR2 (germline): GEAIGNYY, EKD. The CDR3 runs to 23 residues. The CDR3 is CACETLGDTRSTDKLISIKTLFF. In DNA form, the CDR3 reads TGTGCCTGTGAAACCCTGGGGGATACGCGTTCCACCGATAAACTCATCAGTATAAAAACCCTCTTCTTC.

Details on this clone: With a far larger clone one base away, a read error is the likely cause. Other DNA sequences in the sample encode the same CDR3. The CDR3 region has the DNA TGTGCCTGCGACCTACTGGGGGACCAAAAGGGGACCGATAAACTCATCTTT. This codes for CACDLLGDQKGTDKLIF. The chain joins TRDV2 to TRDJ1; TRDD3 agrees at 9 bases. As TCRdb names no J gene, one was assigned here on the basis of a DNA match to germline. The J segment lost 2 bases and the V segment lost 7 bases, leaving 16 bases of the junction unmatched. This CDR3 is built from 17 residues. The germline CDR1 and CDR2 sequences are GEAIGNYY and EKD.

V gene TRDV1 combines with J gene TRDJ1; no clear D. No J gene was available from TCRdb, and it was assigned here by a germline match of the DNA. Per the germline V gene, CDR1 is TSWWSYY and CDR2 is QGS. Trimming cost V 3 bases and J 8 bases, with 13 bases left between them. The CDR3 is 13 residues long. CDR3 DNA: TGTGCTCTTGGGGATACGCGGAGTAAAAAACTCATCTTT. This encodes CALGDTRSKKLIF.

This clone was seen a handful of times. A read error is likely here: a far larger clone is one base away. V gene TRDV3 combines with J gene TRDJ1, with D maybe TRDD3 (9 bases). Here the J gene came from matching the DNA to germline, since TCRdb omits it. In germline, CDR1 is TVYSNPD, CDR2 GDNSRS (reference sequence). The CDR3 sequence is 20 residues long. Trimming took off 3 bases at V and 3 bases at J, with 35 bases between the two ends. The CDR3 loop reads CAFTSLLPTAGGLVADKLIF. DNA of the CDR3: TGTGCCTTCACTTCTCTTCTTCCTACTGCTGGGGGATTGGTCGCCGATAAACTCATCTTT.

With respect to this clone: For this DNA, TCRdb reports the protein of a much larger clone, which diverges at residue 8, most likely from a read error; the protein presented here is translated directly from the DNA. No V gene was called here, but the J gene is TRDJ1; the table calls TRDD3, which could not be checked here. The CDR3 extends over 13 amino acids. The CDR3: CALLLGDADKLIF. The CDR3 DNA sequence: TGTGCTCTTTTACTGGGGGATGCCGATAAACTCATCTTT.

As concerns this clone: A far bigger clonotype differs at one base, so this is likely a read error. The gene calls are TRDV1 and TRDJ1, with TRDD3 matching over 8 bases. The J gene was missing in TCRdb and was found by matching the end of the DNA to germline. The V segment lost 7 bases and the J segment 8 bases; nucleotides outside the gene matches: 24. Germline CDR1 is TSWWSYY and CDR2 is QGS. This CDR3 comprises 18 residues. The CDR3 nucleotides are TGTGCTCTTGAAGGCCCACTTCCTGCCGACTGGGGGCCCCTAAAACTCATCTTT. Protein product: CALEGPLPADWGPLKLIF.

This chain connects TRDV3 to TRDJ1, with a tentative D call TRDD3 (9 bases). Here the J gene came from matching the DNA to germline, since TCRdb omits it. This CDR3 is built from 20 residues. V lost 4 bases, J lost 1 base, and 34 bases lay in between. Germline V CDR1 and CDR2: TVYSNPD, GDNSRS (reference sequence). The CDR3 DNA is TGTGCCTACATAGCTCTTCTTCCTACTGCTGGGGGATTGGTCACCGATAAACTCATCTTT. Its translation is CAYIALLPTAGGLVTDKLIF.

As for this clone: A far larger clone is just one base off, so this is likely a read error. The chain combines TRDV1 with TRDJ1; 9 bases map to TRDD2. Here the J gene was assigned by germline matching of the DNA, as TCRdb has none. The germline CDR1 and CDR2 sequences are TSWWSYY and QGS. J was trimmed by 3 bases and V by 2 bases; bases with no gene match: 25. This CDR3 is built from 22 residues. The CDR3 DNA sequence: TGTGCTCTTGGGGAAAGGGGAGCCTTCCTACGTTGTACTGAGGGATACTCCGATAAACTCATCTTT. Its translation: CALGERGAFLRCTEGYSDKLIF.

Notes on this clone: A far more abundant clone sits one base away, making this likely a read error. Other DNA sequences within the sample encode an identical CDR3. The CDR3 region has the DNA TGTGCTCTTGGGGAATGTTTTATTGCCTCCTACTGGGGGATACGCTGCACCGATAAACTCATCTTT. It yields the protein CALGECFIASYWGIRCTDKLIF. V gene TRDV1 combines with J gene TRDJ1; 13 bases are a match to TRDD3. The J gene is absent in TCRdb and was assigned here via DNA matching to germline. The length of the CDR3 is 22 residues. Per the germline V gene, CDR1 is TSWWSYY and CDR2 is QGS. V trimming: 2 bases; J trimming: 1 base; junction bases outside the gene matches: 19.

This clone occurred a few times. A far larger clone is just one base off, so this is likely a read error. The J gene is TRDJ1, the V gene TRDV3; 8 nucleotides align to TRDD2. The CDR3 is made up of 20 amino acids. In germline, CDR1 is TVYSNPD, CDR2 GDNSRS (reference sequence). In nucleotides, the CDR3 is TGTGCCTTTCGAGGCCTTCCTATCCTTTACTGGACTTCTTACACCGATAAACTCATTTTT. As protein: CAFRGLPILYWTSYTDKLIF.

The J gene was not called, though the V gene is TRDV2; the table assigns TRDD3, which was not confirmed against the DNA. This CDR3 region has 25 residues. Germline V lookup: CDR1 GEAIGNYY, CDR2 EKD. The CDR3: CACGGLGDTHSATKPTETCTKTLFF. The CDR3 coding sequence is TGTGCCTGTGGCGGACTGGGGGATACGCACAGTGCTACAAAACCTACAGAGACCTGTACAAAAACCCTCTTCTTC.

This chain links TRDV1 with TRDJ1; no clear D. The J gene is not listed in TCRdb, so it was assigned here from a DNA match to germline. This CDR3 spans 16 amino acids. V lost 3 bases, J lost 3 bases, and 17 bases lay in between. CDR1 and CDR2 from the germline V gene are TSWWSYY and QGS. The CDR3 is CALGDPLVGCPDKLIF. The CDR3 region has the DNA TGTGCTCTTGGGGACCCCCTGGTAGGGTGCCCCGATAAACTCATCTTT.

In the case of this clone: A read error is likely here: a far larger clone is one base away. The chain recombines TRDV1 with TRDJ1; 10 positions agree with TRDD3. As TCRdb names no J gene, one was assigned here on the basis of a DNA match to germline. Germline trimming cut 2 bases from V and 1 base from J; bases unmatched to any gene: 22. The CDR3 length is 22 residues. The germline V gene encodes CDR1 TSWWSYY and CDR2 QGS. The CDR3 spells CALGECFIASYRGIRCTDKLIF. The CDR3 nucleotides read TGTGCTCTTGGGGAATGTTTTATCGCCTCCTACCGGGGGATACGCTGCACCGATAAACTCATCTTT.

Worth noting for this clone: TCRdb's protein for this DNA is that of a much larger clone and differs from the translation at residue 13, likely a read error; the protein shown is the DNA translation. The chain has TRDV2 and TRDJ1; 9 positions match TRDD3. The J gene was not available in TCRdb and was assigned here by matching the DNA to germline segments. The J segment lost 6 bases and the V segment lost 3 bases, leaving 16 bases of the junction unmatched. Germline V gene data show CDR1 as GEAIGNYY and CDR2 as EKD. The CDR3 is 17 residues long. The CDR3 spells CACDLLGDQKGTNKLIF. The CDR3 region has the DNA TGTGCCTGTGACCTACTGGGGGACCAAAAGGGGACCAATAAACTCATCTTT.

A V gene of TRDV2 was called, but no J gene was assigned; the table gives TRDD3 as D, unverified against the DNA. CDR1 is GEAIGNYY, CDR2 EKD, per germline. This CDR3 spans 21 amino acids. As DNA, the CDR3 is TGTAGCACTGTGCGTATCCCCCAAGGCACAATGAAACACATCAGTATAAAAACCCTCTTCTTC. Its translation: CSTVRIPQGTMKHISIKTLFF.

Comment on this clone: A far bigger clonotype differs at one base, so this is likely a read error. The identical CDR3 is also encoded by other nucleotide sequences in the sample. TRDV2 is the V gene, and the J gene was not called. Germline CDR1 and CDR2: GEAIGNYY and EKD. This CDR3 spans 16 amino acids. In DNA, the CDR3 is TGTGCCTGTGACACCTTACGGCCTTCCCCCGTGTATAAACTCATATTT. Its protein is CACDTLRPSPVYKLIF.

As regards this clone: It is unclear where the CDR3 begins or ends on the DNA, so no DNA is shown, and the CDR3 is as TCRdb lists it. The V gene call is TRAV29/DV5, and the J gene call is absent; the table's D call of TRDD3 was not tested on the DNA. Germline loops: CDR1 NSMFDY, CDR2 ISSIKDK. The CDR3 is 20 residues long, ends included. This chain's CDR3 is CSVLLCSKRFLIGDTDKLIF.

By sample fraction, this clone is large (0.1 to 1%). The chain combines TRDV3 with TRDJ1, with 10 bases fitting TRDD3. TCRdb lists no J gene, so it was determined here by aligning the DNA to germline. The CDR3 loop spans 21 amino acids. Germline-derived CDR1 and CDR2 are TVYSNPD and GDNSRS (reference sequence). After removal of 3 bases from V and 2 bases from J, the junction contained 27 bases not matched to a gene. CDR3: CAFKSSSYLGDKGEKTDKLIF. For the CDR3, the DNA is TGTGCCTTCAAATCTTCCTCCTACCTGGGGGATAAGGGGGAAAAAACCGATAAACTCATCTTT.

CDR3 DNA: TGTGCTCTTCGCTTACTGGGGGAACTTTCCTCCTACTGGGGGTTGTACACCGATAAACTCATCTTT. This gives the protein CALRLLGELSSYWGLYTDKLIF. The J gene is TRDJ1, the V gene TRDV1; 9 bases align to TRDD3. Since TCRdb gives no J gene, matching the DNA to germline was used here to assign it. This CDR3 region has 22 residues. V trimming: 8 bases; J trimming: 0 bases; junction bases outside the gene matches: 28. Germline V CDR1 and CDR2: TSWWSYY, QGS.

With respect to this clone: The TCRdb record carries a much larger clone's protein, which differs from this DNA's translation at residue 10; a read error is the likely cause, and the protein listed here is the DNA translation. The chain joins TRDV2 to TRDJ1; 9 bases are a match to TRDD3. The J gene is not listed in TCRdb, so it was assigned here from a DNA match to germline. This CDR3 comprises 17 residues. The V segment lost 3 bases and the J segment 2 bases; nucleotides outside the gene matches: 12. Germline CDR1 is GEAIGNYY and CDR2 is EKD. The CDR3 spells CACDLLGDQRGTDKLIF. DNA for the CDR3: TGTGCCTGTGACCTACTGGGGGACCAAAGGGGGACCGATAAACTCATCTTT.

The CDR3 loop reads CACDPIITTGDSNTDKLIF. The CDR3 bases are TGTGCCTGTGACCCAATTATCACTACGGGGGATTCTAACACCGATAAACTCATCTTT. The rearrangement uses TRDV2 and TRDJ1; 7 bases map to TRDD3. TCRdb does not report a J gene; here it was assigned by matching the DNA to germline references. The V gene's germline CDR1 is GEAIGNYY and CDR2 EKD. This CDR3 region has 19 residues. V lost 3 bases and J lost 0; bases outside the gene matches: 18.

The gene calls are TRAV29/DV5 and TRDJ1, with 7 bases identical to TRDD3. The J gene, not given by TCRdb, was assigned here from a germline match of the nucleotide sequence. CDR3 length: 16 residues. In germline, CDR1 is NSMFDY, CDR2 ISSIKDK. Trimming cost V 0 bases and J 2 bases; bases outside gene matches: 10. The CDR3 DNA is TGTGCAGCAAGCGGTTCCTCAGAGGGGGATACCGATAAACTCATCTTT. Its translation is CAASGSSEGDTDKLIF.

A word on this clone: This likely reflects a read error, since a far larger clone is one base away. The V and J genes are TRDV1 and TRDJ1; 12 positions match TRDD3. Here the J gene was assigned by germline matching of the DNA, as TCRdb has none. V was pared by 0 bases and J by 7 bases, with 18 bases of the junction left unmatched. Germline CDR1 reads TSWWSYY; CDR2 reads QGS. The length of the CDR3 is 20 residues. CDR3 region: CALGELEVPTYWGIPSKLIF. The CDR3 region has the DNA TGTGCTCTTGGGGAACTAGAAGTTCCCACGTACTGGGGGATACCGAGTAAACTCATCTTT.

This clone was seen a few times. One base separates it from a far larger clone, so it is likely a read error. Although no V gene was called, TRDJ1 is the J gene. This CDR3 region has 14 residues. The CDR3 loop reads CASYSPDVADKLIF. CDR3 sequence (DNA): TGTGCCTCCTACAGCCCTGATGTCGCCGATAAACTCATCTTT.